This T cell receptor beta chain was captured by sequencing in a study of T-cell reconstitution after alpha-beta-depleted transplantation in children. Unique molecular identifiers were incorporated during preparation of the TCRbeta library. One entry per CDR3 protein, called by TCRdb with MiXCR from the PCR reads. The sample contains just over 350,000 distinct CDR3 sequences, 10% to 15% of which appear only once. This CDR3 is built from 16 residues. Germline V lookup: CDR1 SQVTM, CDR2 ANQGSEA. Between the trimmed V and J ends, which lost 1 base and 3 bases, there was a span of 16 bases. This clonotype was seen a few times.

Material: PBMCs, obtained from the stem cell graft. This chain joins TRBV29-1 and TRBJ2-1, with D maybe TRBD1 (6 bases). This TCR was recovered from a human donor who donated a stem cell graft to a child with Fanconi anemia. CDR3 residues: CSVEGGPRDNYNEQFF. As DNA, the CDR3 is TGCAGCGTTGAAGGGGGACCCAGGGACAACTACAATGAGCAGTTCTTC.